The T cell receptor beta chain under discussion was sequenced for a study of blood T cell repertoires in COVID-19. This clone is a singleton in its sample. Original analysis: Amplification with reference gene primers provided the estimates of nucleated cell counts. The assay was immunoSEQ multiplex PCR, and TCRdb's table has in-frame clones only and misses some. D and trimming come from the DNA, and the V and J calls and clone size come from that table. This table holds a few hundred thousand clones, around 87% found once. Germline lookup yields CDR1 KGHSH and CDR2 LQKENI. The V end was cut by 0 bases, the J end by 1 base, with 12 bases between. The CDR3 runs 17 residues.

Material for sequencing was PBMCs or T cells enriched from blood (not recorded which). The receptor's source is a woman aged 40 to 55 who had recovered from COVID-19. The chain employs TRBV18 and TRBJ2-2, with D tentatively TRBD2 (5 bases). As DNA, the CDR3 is TGTGCCAGCTCACCACCGTACGGCGGGCGGAACACCGGGGAGCTGTTTTTT. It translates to CASSPPYGGRNTGELFF.